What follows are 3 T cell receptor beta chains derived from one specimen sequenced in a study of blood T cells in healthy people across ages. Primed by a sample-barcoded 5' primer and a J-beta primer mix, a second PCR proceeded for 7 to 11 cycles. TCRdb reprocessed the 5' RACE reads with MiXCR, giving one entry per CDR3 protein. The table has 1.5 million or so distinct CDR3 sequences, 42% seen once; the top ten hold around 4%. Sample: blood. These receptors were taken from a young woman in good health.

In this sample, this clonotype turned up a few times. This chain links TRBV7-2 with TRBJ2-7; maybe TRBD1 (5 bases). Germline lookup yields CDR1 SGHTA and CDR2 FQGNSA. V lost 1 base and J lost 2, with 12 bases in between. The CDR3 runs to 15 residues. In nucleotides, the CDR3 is TGTGCCAGCAGCTTAGAGGTCGGCAGGGCCTACGAGCAGTACTTC. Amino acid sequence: CASSLEVGRAYEQYF.

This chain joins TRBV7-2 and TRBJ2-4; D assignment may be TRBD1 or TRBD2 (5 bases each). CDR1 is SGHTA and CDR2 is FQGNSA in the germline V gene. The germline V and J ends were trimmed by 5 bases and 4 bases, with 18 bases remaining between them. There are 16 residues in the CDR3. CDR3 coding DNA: TGTGCCAGCAGCGGTATGGGGACGGTAGCTAAAAACATTCAGTACTTC. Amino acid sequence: CASSGMGTVAKNIQYF.

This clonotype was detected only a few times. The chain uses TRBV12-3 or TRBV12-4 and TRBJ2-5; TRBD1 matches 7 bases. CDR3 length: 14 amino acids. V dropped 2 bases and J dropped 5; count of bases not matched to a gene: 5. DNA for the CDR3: TGTGCCAGCAGTTTAAGGGGGCTCCGGGAGACCCAGTACTTC. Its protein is CASSLRGLRETQYF.